This T cell receptor beta chain was identified in a study of cytomegalovirus exposure and HLA in healthy donors. V was pared by 7 bases and J by 1 base, with 9 bases of the junction left unmatched. Germline V gene sequence: CDR1 LGHNT, CDR2 FRNRAP. The CDR3 loop spans 16 amino acids. This PCR relied on a set of 60 Vbeta primers and 13 Jbeta primers. Profiling relied on immunoSEQ multiplex PCR, and the TCRdb table lists in-frame clones only, not all of them. The table lists about 160,000 clones, 79% of them singletons. The receptor was isolated from a human donor in good health. This chain links TRBV12-5 with TRBJ2-3; 9 nucleotides line up with TRBD2. Material: PBMCs. The CDR3 reads CASESGAGGRTDTQYF. The CDR3 DNA reads TGTGCTAGTGAATCAGGAGCGGGGGGACGCACAGATACGCAGTATTTT.